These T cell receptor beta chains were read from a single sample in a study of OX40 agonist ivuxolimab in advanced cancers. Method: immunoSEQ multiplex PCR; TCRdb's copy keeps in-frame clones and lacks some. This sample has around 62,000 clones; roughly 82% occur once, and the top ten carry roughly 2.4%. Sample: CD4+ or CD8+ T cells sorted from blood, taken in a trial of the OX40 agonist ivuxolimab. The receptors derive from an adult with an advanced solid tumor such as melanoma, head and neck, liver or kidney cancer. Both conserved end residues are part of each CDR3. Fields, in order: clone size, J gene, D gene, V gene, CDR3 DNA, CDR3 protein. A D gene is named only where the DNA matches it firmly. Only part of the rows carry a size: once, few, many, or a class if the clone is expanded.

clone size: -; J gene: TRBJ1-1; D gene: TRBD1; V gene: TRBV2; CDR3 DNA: TGTGCCAGCACGATTCCCCGGGACAGGGGGTCTCAAGCTTTCTTT; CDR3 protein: CASTIPRDRGSQAFF
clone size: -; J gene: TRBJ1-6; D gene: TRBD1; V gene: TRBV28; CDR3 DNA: TGTGCCAGCGGAAGGACAGGGGGCTTCAATTCACCCCTCCACTTT; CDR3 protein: CASGRTGGFNSPLHF
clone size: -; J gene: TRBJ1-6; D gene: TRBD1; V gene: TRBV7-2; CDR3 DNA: TGTGCCAGCAGAACAACAGGGGGAACGGCCCTCCACTTT; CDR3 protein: CASRTTGGTALHF
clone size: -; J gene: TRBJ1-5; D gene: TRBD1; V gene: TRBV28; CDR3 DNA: TGTGCCAGCAGTGGGACAGGGGTTCATCAGCCCCAGCATTTT; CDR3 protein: CASSGTGVHQPQHF
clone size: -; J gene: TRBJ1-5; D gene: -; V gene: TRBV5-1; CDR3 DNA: TGCGCCAGCAGCCCGGGACTCAAAGCCGGAGGCAATCAGCCCCAGCATTTT; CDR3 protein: CASSPGLKAGGNQPQHF
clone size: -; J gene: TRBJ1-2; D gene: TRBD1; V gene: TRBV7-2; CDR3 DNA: TGTGCCAGCAGGTTACAGGGGCAGGATAACGGCTACACCTTC; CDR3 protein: CASRLQGQDNGYTF
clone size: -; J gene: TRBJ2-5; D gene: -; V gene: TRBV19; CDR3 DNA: TGTGCCAGTAGTATAAAGGGATCCGAGACCCAGTACTTC; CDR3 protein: CASSIKGSETQYF
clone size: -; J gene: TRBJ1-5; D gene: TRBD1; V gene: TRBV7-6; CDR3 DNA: TGTGCCAGCAGCCGGGACAGGGGATTTGGTCAGCCCCAGCATTTT; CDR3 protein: CASSRDRGFGQPQHF
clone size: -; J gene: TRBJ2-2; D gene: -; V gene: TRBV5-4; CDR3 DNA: TGTGCCAGCAGCTTGGGAGGGGACCACACCGGGGAGCTGTTTTTT; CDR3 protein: CASSLGGDHTGELFF
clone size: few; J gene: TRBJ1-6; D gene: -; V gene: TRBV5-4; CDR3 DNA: TGTGCCAGCAGCTTTGGGGGGCGTTATAATTCACCCCTCCACTTT; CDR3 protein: CASSFGGRYNSPLHF
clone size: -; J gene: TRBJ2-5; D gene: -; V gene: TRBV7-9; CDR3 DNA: TGTGCCAGCAGCAAAGGGAGGGGGCTTGAGGAGACCCAGTACTTC; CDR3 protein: CASSKGRGLEETQYF
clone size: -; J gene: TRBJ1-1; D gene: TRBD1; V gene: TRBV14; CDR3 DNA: TGTGCCAGCAGCCATACCCTCGGACAGGGGGTCACTGAAGCTTTCTTT; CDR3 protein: CASSHTLGQGVTEAFF
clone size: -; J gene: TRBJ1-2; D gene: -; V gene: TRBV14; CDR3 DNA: TGTGCCAGCAGCCAAGATCGCCGTACAGTAGGCTATGGCTACACCTTC; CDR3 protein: CASSQDRRTVGYGYTF
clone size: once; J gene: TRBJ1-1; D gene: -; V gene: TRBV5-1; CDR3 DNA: TGCGCCACCTCGGGTGGGGGGAACACTGAAGCTTTCTTT; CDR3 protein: CATSGGGNTEAFF
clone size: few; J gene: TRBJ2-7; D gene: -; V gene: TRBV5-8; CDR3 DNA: TGTGCCAGCAGCCTACAGGGAATTCGATACGAGCAGTACTTC; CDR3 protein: CASSLQGIRYEQYF
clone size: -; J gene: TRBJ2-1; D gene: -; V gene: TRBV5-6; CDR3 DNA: TGTGCCAGAAGCTTGGTAACGGTTGTTAGCTCCTACAATGAGCAGTTCTTC; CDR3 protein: CARSLVTVVSSYNEQFF
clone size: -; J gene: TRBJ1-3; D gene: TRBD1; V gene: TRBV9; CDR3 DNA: TGTGCCAGCAGCCCCAACAGGGGCGGTGTGAACACCATATATTTT; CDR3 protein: CASSPNRGGVNTIYF
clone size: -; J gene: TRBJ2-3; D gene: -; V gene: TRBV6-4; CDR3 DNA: TGTGCCAGCAGTGACGCCCAGTCCACAGATACGCAGTATTTT; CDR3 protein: CASSDAQSTDTQYF
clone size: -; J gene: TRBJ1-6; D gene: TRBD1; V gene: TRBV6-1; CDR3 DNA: TGTGCCAGCAGTTCCGGACAGGGGGTTAGTTCACCCCTCCACTTT; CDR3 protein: CASSSGQGVSSPLHF
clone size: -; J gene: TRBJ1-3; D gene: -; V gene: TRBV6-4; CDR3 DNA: TGTGCCAGCAGTGAGGACAATCTAGCTGGAAACACCATATATTTT; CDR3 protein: CASSEDNLAGNTIYF
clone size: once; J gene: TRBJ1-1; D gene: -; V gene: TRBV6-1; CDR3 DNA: TGTGCCAGCAGTGAAGAAAGGGGGGAAGGAGCTTTCTTT; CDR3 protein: CASSEERGEGAFF
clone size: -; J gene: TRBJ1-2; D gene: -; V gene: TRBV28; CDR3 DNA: TGTGCCAGCGGAGTATGGAACTATGGCTACACCTTC; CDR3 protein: CASGVWNYGYTF
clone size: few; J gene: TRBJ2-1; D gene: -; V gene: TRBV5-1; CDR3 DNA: TGCGCCAGCAGCGCCGGGGGCGGAATCAATGAGCAGTTCTTC; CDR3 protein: CASSAGGGINEQFF
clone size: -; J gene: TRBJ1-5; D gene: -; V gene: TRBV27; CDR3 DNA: TGTGCCAGCAGCAGAAATTTTGATAGCAATCAGCCCCAGCATTTT; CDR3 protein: CASSRNFDSNQPQHF
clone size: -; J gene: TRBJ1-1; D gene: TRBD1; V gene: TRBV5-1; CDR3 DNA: TGCGCCAGCAGGCCCGAGACAGGGGGCATCACTGAAGCTTTCTTT; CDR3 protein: CASRPETGGITEAFF
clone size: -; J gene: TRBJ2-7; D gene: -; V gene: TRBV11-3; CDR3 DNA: TGTGCCAGCAGCTTAAGTACCGGGGAGCAGTACTTC; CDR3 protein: CASSLSTGEQYF
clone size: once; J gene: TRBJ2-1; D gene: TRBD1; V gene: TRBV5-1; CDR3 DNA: TGCGCCAGCAGCTCTTCCGGGACAGGGGTTAACAATGAGCAGTTCTTC; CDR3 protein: CASSSSGTGVNNEQFF
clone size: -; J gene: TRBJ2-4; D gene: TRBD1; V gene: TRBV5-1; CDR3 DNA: TGCGCCAGCAGCTTGCAGGGGGCGAACATTCAGTACTTC; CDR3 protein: CASSLQGANIQYF
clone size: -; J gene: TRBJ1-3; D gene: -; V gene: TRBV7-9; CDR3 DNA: TGTGCCAGCCTACTCTTGAGGGCAGGGGCTGGAAACACCATATATTTT; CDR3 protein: CASLLLRAGAGNTIYF
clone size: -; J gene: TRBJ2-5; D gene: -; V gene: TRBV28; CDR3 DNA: TGTGCCAGCAGTCCCCTCTTGGGGGGCCGGGAGACCCAGTACTTC; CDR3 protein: CASSPLLGGRETQYF
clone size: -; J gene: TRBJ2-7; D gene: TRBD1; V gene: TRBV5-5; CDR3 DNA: TGTGCCAGCAGCCCCAATCCTAACAGGGGAGAGTACGAGCAGTACTTC; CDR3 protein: CASSPNPNRGEYEQYF
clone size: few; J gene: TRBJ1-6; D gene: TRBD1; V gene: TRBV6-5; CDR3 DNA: TGTGCCAGCAGTTACTCGAGGGGGACAGGGGATTCACCCCTCCACTTT; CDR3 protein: CASSYSRGTGDSPLHF
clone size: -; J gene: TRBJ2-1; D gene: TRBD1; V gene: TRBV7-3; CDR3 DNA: TGTGCCAGCAGCGGGGACAGTTCTAGGGATGAGCAGTTCTTC; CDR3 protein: CASSGDSSRDEQFF
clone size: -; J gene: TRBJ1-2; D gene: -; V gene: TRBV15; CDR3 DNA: TGTGCCACCAGCAGAGGAGGGGACTATGGCTACACCTTC; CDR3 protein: CATSRGGDYGYTF
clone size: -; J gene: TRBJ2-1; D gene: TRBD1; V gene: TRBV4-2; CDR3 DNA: TGTGCCAGCAGCCAAGACTCGGACAGGGCCGATGGGAGGTACAATGAGCAGTTCTTC; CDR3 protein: CASSQDSDRADGRYNEQFF
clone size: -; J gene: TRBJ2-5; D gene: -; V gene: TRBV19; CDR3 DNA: TGTGCCAGTAGTATACGACTAAAAGAGGCCCAGTACTTC; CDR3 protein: CASSIRLKEAQYF
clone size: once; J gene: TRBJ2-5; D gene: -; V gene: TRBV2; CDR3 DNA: TGTGCCAGCAGTCCCACAGGGAGGGAGACCCAGTACTTC; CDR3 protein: CASSPTGRETQYF
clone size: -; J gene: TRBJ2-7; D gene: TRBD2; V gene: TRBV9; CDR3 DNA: TGTGCCAGCAGCGTAGGCGCCGGGAGGAGCTCCTACGAGCAGTACTTC; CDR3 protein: CASSVGAGRSSYEQYF
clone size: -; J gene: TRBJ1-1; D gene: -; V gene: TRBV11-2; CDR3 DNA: TGTGCCAGCAGGGGGATCCTCTCGGGGACTGAAGCTTTCTTT; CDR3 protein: CASRGILSGTEAFF